Each of the 13 T cell receptor beta chains below was sequenced from the same sample in a study of OX40 agonist ivuxolimab in advanced cancers. The assay was immunoSEQ multiplex PCR, and TCRdb's table has in-frame clones only and misses some. Among roughly 80,000 clones listed, around 84% were seen once. The sample was CD4+ or CD8+ T cells sorted from blood, taken in a trial of the OX40 agonist ivuxolimab. These receptors all stem from an adult with an advanced solid tumor such as melanoma, head and neck, liver or kidney cancer.

The rearrangement links TRBV5-1 to TRBJ2-7, with D perhaps TRBD2 (5 bases). There are 14 residues in the CDR3. V was clipped by 0 bases and J by 1 base, with 8 bases between them. The germline gives CDR1 SGHRS, CDR2 YFSETQ. Here the CDR3 reads CASSLGEISYEQYF. The DNA of the CDR3 is TGCGCCAGCAGCTTGGGGGAGATTTCCTACGAGCAGTACTTC. Filled out from reference TRBV5-1 and TRBJ2-7, the complete variable domain reads KAGVTQTPRYLIKTRGQQVTLSCSPISGHRSVSWYQQTPGQGLQFLFEYFSETQRNKGNFPGRFSGRQFSNSRSEMNVSTLELGDSALYLCASSLGEISYEQYFGPGTRLTVT.

This chain uses TRBV28 with TRBJ1-2; 8 bases are shared with TRBD1. CDR3 length: 16 amino acids. J gave up 3 bases and V 8 bases, and 14 bases lay outside the gene matches. Germline V CDR1 and CDR2: MDHEN, SYDVKM. CDR3 region: CASSGFESGGHYGYTF. The CDR3 nucleotides read TGTGCCAGCTCGGGATTCGAGTCAGGGGGCCACTATGGCTACACCTTC.

The rearrangement joins TRBV13 to TRBJ2-1, with 12 bases aligning to TRBD2. Looked up from germline, CDR1 is PRHDT and CDR2 is FYEKMQ (reference sequence). V trimming: 2 bases; J trimming: 4 bases; junction bases outside the gene matches: 3. CDR3 length: 16 amino acids. DNA of the CDR3: TGTGCCAGCAGCTTATGGACTAGCGGGGCGTACAATGAGCAGTTCTTC. Residues: CASSLWTSGAYNEQFF.

This clone is labeled as medium-sized. The V gene is TRBV30, the J gene TRBJ1-5; 8 bases are a match to TRBD1. This CDR3 comprises 12 residues. V lost 5 bases to trimming and J lost 7 bases; unmatched junction nucleotides: 4. Per the germline V gene, CDR1 is GTSNPN and CDR2 is SVGIG (reference sequence). The CDR3: CAWDRGGQPQHF. CDR3 nucleotide sequence: TGTGCCTGGGACAGGGGAGGACAGCCCCAGCATTTT.

DNA for the CDR3: TGTGCCAGCAGCTCCAGGGGGAACACAGATACGCAGTATTTT. It translates to CASSSRGNTDTQYF. This chain uses TRBV5-5 with TRBJ2-3; TRBD1 matches 7 bases. Germline V gives CDR1 SGHKS, CDR2 YYEKEE (reference sequence). The trim removed 3 bases at V and 2 bases at J, leaving 3 bases unmatched. The CDR3 contains 14 residues.

The CDR3 sequence is CASSPIGTGPGVNTEAFF. The CDR3 DNA reads as TGTGCCAGCAGCCCTATCGGGACAGGGCCCGGGGTGAACACTGAAGCTTTCTTT. The V gene is TRBV7-3, the J gene TRBJ1-1, with TRBD1 identical over 9 bases. J lost 0 bases, V lost 5 bases, and 13 bases had no gene match. Germline V lookup: CDR1 SGHTA, CDR2 FQGTGA. The CDR3 consists of 18 residues. Using reference TRBV7-3 and TRBJ1-1 for the parts outside the CDR3, the full variable domain is GAGVSQTPSNKVTEKGKYVELRCDPISGHTALYWYRQSLGQGPEFLIYFQGTGAADDSGLPNDRFFAVRPEGSVSTLKIQRTERGDSAVYLCASSPIGTGPGVNTEAFFGQGTRLTVV.

The chain carries TRBV7-3 and TRBJ1-5; tentative D call: TRBD1 (5 bases). V was cut by 5 bases and J by 6 bases, with 11 bases left in between. The CDR3 length is 13 residues. Germline values: CDR1 SGHTA, CDR2 FQGTGA. For the CDR3, the DNA is TGTGCCAGCAGCCGGGGCGCGGGTCAGCCCCAGCATTTT. It translates to CASSRGAGQPQHF.

This clone was seen just once. The chain recombines TRBV2 with TRBJ1-4; D unclear. Per the germline V gene, CDR1 is SNHLY and CDR2 is FYNNEI. Trimming shortened V by 2 bases and J by 6 bases, and 7 bases separated the two germline ends. The CDR3 is 13 residues long. CDR3 coding DNA: TGTGCCAGCAGTGAATGGGGATATGAAAAACTGTTTTTT. Translated, it gives CASSEWGYEKLFF.

The genes are TRBV5-1 and TRBJ2-5; D might be TRBD2 (6 bases). The germline CDR1 and CDR2 sequences are SGHRS and YFSETQ. The CDR3 has 15 amino acids. Trimming shortened V by 3 bases and J by 5 bases, and 17 bases separated the two germline ends. DNA for the CDR3: TGCGCCAGCAGCTCGACTAGTAGATACGAGGAGACCCAGTACTTC. It is translated as CASSSTSRYEETQYF.

This clone occurred once. The V gene is TRBV19, the J gene TRBJ1-5; 11 bases agree with TRBD1. The germline V gene has CDR1 LNHDA and CDR2 SQIVND (reference sequence). The CDR3 sequence is 17 residues long. Unmatched junction bases numbered 12, after V lost 9 bases and J lost 2 bases. The CDR3 protein is CASTTRTGGNGNQPQHF. The CDR3 bases are TGTGCCAGCACGACCCGGACAGGGGGCAACGGCAATCAGCCCCAGCATTTT.

This clone was detected only once. The chain employs TRBV6-5 and TRBJ2-6; D gene unclear. The CDR3 has 15 amino acids. Germline loops: CDR1 MNHEY, CDR2 SVGAGI. Deletions cut 1 base from V and 1 base from J, with 5 bases between. Here the CDR3 DNA reads TGTGCCAGCAGTTACTTTGGGTCTGGGGCCAACGTCCTGACTTTC. This translates into CASSYFGSGANVLTF.

CDR3 DNA sequence: TGTGCCAGCAGCTTAGAGCGGGGGGCAAGGAACTATGGCTACACCTTC. Translated, it gives CASSLERGARNYGYTF. This chain connects TRBV11-2 to TRBJ1-2; possibly TRBD1 for D (6 bases). CDR3 length: 16 amino acids. The germline V gene encodes CDR1 SGHAT and CDR2 FQNNGV. Deletions cut 0 bases from V and 2 bases from J, with 13 bases between.

The chain combines TRBV7-2 with TRBJ2-7; D might be TRBD1 (6 bases). Germline lookup yields CDR1 SGHTA and CDR2 FQGNSA. V was trimmed by 3 bases and J by 3 bases, leaving 12 bases between them. The CDR3 length is 14 residues. The CDR3 loop reads CASSLDRDNYEQYF. The CDR3, as DNA: TGTGCCAGCAGCTTGGACCGGGACAACTACGAGCAGTACTTC.